This record covers a single TCR beta chain. The target antigen is unknown. These data originate in a study of CD8+CD57+ T cells in acquired aplastic anemia. About the study: On average, sorted CD4+ and CD8+ cells gave roughly 3 ug of DNA. Study-wide results and limits: No significant difference in CD8+ Simpson's diversity was found between patients and controls.

V lost 6 bases and J lost 6, with 17 bases in between. This CDR3 spans 14 amino acids. The V gene's germline CDR1 is MNHEY and CDR2 SMNVEV (reference sequence). Sequencing was done on patients that had shown CD8+CD57+ cell expansion by flow cytometry. The enrolled patients all had severe acquired aplastic anemia. No therapy was given to patients before blood sampling. Genomic DNA acted as the template from which TCR beta VDJ combination and CDR3 sequence profiling were carried out. TCRdb redid the calling of the reads with MiXCR, one entry per CDR3 protein. The table lists roughly 190,000 distinct CDR3 sequences, less than 60% of them singletons, with 9.7% in the top ten.

Sequenced: sorted CD4+, CD8+, or CD8+CD57+ T cells (not recorded which) from PBMCs. The receptor comes from a human donor with aplastic anemia. This sequence joins TRBV27 and TRBJ1-2; maybe TRBD1 (5 bases). The CDR3 loop reads CASSPLGRENGYTF. The CDR3 DNA reads TGTGCCAGCAGCCCCCTGGGCAGGGAAAATGGCTACACCTTC.